This TCR beta chain comes out of a study of OX40 agonist ivuxolimab in advanced cancers. V shed 0 bases, J shed 8 bases, and the junction held 21 bases outside the gene matches. The CDR3 extends over 19 amino acids. Germline-derived CDR1 and CDR2 are LNHNV and YYDKDF (reference sequence). Assay used: immunoSEQ multiplex PCR; TCRdb lists only in-frame clones, some missing. The data hold about 48,000 clones, with 83% observed a single time. Source: CD4+ or CD8+ T cells sorted from blood, taken in a trial of the OX40 agonist ivuxolimab. The chain has TRBV15 and TRBJ1-2; TRBD1 matches 7 bases. This sequence originates from an adult with an advanced solid tumor such as melanoma, head and neck, liver or kidney cancer. CDR3 region: CATSRDLRPRREGARGYTF. In nucleotides, the CDR3 is TGTGCCACCAGCAGAGATCTACGGCCCCGGCGAGAGGGGGCTCGAGGCTACACCTTC. The full variable domain, completed using reference TRBV15 and TRBJ1-2, is DAMVIQNPRYQVTQFGKPVTLSCSQTLNHNVMYWYQQKSSQAPKLLFHYYDKDFNNEADTPDNFQSRRPNTSFCFLDIRSPGLGDTAMYLCATSRDLRPRREGARGYTFGSGTRLTVV.